This TCR beta chain was profiled in a study of cytomegalovirus exposure and HLA in healthy donors. Germline lookup yields CDR1 PRHDT and CDR2 FYEKMQ (reference sequence). The ends lost 6 bases at V and 6 bases at J; junction bases unmatched: 5. The CDR3 extends over 13 amino acids. It was with 60 Vbeta and 13 Jbeta primers that the PCR ran. The protocol was immunoSEQ multiplex PCR, while the TCRdb copy is restricted to in-frame clones and leaves out a portion. The sample records about 150,000 clones, 65% to 80% being singletons. Sequencing input: PBMCs. The chain employs TRBV13 and TRBJ2-3; 8 bases map to TRBD1. The sequence was collected from a man younger than 35 in good health and CMV-seronegative. As DNA, the CDR3 is TGTGCCAGCAGGCAGGGGGCGCGGGATACGCAGTATTTT. This gives the protein CASRQGARDTQYF.